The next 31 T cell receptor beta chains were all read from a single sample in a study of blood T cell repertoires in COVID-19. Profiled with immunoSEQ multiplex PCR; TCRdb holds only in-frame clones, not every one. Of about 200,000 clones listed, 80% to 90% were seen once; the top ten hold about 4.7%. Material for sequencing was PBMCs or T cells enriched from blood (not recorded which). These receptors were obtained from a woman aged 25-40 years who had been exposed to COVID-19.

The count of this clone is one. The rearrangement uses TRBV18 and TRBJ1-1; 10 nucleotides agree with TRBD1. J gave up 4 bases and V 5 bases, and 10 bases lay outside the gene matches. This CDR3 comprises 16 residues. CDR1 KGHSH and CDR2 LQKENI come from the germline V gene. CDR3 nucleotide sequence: TGTGCCAGCTCAATACCGGGACAGGGGTCTCCCACTGAAGCTTTCTTT. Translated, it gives CASSIPGQGSPTEAFF. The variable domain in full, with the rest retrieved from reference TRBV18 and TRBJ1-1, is NAGVMQNPRHLVRRRGQEARLRCSPMKGHSHVYWYRQLPEEGLKFMVYLQKENIIDESGMPKERFSAEFPKEGPSILRIQQVVRGDSAAYFCASSIPGQGSPTEAFFGQGTRLTVV.

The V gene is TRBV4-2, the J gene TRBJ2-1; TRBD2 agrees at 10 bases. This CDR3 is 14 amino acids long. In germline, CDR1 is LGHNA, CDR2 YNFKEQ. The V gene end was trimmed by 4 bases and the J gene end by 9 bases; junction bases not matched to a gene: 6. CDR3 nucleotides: TGTGCCAGCAGCCTAACACTAGCGGGGATTGAGCAGTTCTTC. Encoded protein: CASSLTLAGIEQFF.

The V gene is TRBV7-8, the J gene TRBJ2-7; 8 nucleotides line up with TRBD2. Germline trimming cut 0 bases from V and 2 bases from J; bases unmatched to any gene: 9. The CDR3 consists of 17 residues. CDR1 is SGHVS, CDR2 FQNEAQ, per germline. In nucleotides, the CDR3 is TGTGCCAGCAGCTTAGCCGGGACTAGATTATCCCCCTACGAGCAGTACTTC. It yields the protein CASSLAGTRLSPYEQYF. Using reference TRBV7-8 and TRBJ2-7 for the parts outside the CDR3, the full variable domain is GAGVSQSPRYKVAKRGQDVALRCDPISGHVSLFWYQQALGQGPEFLTYFQNEAQLDKSGLPSDRFFAERPEGSVSTLKIQRTQQEDSAVYLCASSLAGTRLSPYEQYFGPGTRLTVT.

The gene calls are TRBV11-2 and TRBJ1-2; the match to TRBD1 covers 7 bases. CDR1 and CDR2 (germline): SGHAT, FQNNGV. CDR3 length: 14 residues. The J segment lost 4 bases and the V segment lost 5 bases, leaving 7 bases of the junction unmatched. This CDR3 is CASSRGQAGYGYTF. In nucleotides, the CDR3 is TGTGCCAGCAGCCGCGGACAGGCGGGCTATGGCTACACCTTC.

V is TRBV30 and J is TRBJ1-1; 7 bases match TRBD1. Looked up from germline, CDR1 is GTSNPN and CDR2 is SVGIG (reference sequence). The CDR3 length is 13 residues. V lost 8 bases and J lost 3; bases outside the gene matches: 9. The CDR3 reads CAGTGVGDTEAFF. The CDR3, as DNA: TGTGCCGGAACAGGGGTCGGGGACACTGAAGCTTTCTTT.

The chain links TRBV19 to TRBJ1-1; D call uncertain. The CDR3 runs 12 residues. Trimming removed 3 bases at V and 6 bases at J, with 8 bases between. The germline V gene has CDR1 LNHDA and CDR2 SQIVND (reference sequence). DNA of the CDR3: TGTGCCAGTAGTATCAGAAACGCTGAAGCTTTCTTT. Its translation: CASSIRNAEAFF.

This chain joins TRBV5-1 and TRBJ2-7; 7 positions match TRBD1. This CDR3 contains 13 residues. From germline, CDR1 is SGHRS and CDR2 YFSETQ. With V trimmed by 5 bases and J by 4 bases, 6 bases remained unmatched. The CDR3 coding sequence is TGCGCCAGCAGTTCGACAGGGCCTTACGAGCAGTACTTC. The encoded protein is CASSSTGPYEQYF.

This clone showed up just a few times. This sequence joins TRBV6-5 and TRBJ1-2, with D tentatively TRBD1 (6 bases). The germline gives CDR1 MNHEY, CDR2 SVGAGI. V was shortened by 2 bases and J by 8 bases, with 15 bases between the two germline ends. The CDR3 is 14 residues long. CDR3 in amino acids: CASSYRRGERGYTF. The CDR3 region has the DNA TGTGCCAGCAGTTACCGCAGGGGTGAGAGGGGCTACACCTTC.

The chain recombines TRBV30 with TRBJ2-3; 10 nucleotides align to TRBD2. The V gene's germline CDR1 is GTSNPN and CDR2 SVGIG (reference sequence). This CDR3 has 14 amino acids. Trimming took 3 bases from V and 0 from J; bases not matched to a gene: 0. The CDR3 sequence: CAWRTSGSTDTQYF. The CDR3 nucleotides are TGTGCCTGGAGGACTAGCGGGAGCACAGATACGCAGTATTTT.

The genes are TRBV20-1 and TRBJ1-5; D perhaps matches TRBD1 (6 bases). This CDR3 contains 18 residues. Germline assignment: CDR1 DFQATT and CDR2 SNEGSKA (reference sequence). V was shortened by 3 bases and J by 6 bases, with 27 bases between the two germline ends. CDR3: CSASDIGQGSPLGQPQHF. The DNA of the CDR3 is TGCAGTGCTAGTGATATTGGGCAGGGGTCTCCCTTAGGTCAGCCCCAGCATTTT.

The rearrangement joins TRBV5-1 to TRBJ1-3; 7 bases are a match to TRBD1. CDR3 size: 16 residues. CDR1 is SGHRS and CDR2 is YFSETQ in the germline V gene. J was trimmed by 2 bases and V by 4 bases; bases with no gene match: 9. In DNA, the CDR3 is TGCGCCAGCAGCCTCGAACAGGGGTCCCCTGGAAACACCATATATTTT. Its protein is CASSLEQGSPGNTIYF.

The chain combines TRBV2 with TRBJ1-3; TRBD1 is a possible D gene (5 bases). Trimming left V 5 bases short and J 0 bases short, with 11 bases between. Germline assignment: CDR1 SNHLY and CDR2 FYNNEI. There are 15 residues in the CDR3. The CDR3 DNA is TGTGCCAGCAGTAAGGACACCGGCTCTGGAAACACCATATATTTT. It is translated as CASSKDTGSGNTIYF.

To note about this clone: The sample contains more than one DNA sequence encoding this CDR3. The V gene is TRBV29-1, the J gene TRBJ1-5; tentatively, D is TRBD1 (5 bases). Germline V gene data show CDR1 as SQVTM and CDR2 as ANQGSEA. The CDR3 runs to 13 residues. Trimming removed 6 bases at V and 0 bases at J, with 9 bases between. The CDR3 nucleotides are TGCAGCGTAGGCAGGGATAGCAATCAGCCCCAGCATTTT. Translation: CSVGRDSNQPQHF.

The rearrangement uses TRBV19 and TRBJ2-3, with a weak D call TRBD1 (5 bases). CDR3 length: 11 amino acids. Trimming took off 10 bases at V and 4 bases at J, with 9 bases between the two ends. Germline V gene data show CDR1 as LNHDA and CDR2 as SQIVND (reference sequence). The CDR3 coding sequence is TGTGCCACCAGGGTAGCAGATACGCAGTATTTT. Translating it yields CATRVADTQYF.

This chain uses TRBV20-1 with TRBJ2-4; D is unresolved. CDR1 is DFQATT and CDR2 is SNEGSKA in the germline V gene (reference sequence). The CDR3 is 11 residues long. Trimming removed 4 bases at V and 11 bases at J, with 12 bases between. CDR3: CSAINAVVQYF. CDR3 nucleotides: TGCAGTGCTATAAACGCAGTTGTTCAGTACTTC.

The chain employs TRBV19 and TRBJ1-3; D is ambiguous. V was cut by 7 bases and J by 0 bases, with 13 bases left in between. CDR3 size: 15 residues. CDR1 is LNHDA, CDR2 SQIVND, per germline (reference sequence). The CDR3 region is CASIQTGHSGNTIYF. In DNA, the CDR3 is TGTGCCAGTATTCAGACGGGTCACTCTGGAAACACCATATATTTT.

The CDR3 here is CASSLGYKDTEAFF. DNA for the CDR3: TGTGCCAGCAGCTTAGGATACAAAGACACTGAAGCTTTCTTT. V and J are TRBV13 and TRBJ1-1; no definite D call. The CDR3 totals 14 residues. The germline V gene encodes CDR1 PRHDT and CDR2 FYEKMQ (reference sequence). Trimming removed 0 bases at V and 3 bases at J, with 8 bases between.

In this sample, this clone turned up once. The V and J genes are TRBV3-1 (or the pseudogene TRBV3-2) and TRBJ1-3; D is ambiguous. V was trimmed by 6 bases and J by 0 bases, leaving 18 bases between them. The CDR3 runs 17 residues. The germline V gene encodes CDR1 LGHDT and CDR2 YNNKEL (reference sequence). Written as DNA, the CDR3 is TGTGCCAGCAGAAAAGGGAGTGGCGCGTACTCTGGAAACACCATATATTTT. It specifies CASRKGSGAYSGNTIYF.

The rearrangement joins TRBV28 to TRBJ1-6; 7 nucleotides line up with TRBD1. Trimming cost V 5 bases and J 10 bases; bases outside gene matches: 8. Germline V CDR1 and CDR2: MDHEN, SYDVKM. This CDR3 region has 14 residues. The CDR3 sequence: CASSRPTGVSPLHF. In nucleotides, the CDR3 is TGTGCCAGCAGTCGACCCACAGGGGTCTCACCCCTCCACTTT.

This CDR3 is CASSATGANTGELFF. CDR3 in DNA: TGTGCCAGCAGTGCGACAGGGGCCAACACCGGGGAGCTGTTTTTT. This sequence joins TRBV2 and TRBJ2-2, with TRBD1 identical over 8 bases. The ends lost 4 bases at V and 2 bases at J; junction bases unmatched: 3. CDR3 length equals 15 residues. CDR1 and CDR2 (germline): SNHLY, FYNNEI. Based on the CDR3 plus reference TRBV2 and TRBJ2-2, the full variable domain is EPEVTQTPSHQVTQMGQEVILRCVPISNHLYFYWYRQILGQKVEFLVSFYNNEISEKSEIFDDQFSVERPDGSNFTLKIRSTKLEDSAMYFCASSATGANTGELFFGEGSRLTVL.

The CDR3 is CSAGKRDEQFF. In nucleotides, the CDR3 is TGCAGTGCTGGGAAGAGGGATGAGCAGTTCTTC. The chain carries TRBV20-1 and TRBJ2-1; D perhaps matches TRBD2 (5 bases). Germline V gene sequence: CDR1 DFQATT, CDR2 SNEGSKA (reference sequence). The CDR3 spans 11 residues. Trimming cost V 5 bases and J 8 bases, with 10 bases left between them.

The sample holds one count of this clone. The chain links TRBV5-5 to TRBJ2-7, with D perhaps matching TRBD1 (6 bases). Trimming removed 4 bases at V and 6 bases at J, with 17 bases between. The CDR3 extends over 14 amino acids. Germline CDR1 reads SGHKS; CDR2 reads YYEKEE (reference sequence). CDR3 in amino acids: CASSSDGTTLEQYF. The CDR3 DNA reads TGTGCCAGCAGCAGCGACGGGACAACGCTCGAGCAGTACTTC. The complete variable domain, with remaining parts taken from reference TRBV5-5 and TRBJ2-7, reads DAGVTQSPTHLIKTRGQQVTLRCSPISGHKSVSWYQQVLGQGPQFIFQYYEKEERGRGNFPDRFSARQFPNYSSELNVNALLLGDSALYLCASSSDGTTLEQYFGPGTRLTVT.

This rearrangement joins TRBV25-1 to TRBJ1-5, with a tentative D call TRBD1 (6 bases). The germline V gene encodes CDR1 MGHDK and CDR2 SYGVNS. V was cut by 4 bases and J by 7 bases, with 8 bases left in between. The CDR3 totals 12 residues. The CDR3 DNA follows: TGTGCCAGCAGTGTACAGGGACAGCCCCAGCATTTT. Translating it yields CASSVQGQPQHF.

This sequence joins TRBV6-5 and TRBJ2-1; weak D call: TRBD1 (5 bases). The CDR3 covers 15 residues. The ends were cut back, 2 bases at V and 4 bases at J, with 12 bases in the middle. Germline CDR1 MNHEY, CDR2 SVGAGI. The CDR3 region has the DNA TGTGCCAGCAGTTACGGTCAGGGCCTATACAATGAGCAGTTCTTC. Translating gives CASSYGQGLYNEQFF.

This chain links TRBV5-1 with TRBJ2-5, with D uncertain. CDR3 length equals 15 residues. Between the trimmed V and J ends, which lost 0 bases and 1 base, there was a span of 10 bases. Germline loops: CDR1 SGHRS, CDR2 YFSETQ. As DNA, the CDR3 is TGCGCCAGCAGCTTGGTAGGCCAGGCCCAAGAGACCCAGTACTTC. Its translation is CASSLVGQAQETQYF.

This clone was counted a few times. In nucleotides, the CDR3 is TGCAGCGTTGCTGTTCAGGGGGCAGGAACTGAAGCTTTCTTT. Translation: CSVAVQGAGTEAFF. V gene TRBV29-1 combines with J gene TRBJ1-1; TRBD1 aligns across 8 bases. V lost 4 bases and J lost 5; bases outside the gene matches: 9. Germline assignment: CDR1 SQVTM and CDR2 ANQGSEA. The CDR3 is made up of 14 amino acids. Full variable domain (missing parts from reference TRBV29-1 and TRBJ1-1): SAVISQKPSRDICQRGTSLTIQCQVDSQVTMMFWYRQQPGQSLTLIATANQGSEATYESGFVIDKFPISRPNLTFSTLTVSNMSPEDSSIYLCSVAVQGAGTEAFFGQGTRLTVV.

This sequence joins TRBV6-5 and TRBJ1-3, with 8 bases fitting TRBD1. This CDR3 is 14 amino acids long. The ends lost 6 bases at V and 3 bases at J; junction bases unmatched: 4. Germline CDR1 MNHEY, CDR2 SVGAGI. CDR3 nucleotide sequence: TGTGCCAGCAGACAGGGGGTGTTTGGAAACACCATATATTTT. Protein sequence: CASRQGVFGNTIYF.

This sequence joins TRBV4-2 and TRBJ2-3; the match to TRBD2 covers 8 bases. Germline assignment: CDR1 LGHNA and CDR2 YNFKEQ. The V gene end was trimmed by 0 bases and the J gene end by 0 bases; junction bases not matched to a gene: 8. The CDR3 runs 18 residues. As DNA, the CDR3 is TGTGCCAGCAGCCAAGATATCACGGGGGGGTCTAGCACAGATACGCAGTATTTT. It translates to CASSQDITGGSSTDTQYF.

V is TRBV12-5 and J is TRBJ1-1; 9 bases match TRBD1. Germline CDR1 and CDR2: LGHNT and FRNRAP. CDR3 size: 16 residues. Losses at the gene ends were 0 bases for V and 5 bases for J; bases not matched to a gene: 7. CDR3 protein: CASGLVLDRGGTEAFF. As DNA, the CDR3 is TGTGCTAGTGGTTTGGTACTCGACAGGGGGGGGACTGAAGCTTTCTTT.

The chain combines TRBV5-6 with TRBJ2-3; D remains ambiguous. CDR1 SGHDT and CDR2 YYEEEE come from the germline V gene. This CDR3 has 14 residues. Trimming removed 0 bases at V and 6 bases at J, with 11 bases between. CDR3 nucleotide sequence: TGTGCCAGCAGCTTGGGGGTCTACGGGGATACGCAGTATTTT. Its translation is CASSLGVYGDTQYF.

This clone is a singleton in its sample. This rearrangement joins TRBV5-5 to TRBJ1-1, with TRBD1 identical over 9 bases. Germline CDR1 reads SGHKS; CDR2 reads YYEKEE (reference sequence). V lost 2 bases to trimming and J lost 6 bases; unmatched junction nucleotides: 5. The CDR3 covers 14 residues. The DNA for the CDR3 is TGTGCCAGCAGCTTAGGGGACAGGGTCTCTGAAGCTTTCTTT. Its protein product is CASSLGDRVSEAFF.